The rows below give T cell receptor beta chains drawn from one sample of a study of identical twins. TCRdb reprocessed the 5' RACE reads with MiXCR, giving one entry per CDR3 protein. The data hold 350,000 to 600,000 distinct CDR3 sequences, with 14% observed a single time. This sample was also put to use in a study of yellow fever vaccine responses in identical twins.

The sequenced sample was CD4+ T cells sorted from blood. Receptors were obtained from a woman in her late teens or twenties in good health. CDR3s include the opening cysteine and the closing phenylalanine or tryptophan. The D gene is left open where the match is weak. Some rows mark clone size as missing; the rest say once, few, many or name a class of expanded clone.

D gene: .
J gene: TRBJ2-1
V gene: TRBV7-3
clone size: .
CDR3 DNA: TGTGCCAGCAGCGCCTCCAGGGTGGGGAATGAGCAGTTCTTC
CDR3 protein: CASSASRVGNEQFF

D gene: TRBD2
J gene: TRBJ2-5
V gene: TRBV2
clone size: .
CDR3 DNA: TGTGCCAGCAGTGTTAGCGGGGGGACATTCTACTTC
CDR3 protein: CASSVSGGTFYF

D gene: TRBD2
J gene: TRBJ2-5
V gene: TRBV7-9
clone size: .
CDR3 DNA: TGTGCCAGCAGCTTACGTGCTAGCGGGGGGGGAGAGACCCAGTACTTC
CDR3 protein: CASSLRASGGGETQYF

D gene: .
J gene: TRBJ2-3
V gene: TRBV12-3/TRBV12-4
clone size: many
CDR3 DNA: TGTGCCAGCCCCCCTTCAACCCCAACAGATACGCAGTATTTT
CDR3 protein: CASPPSTPTDTQYF

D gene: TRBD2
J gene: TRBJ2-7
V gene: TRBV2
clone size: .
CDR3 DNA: TGTGCCAGCAGAACCCCTAGCGGGAGCCCCGAGCAGTACTTC
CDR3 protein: CASRTPSGSPEQYF

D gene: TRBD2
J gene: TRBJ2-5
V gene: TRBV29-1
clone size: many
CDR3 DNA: TGCAGCGGAGTTCACCGGGGGGAGCCCCGGGAGACCCAGTACTTC
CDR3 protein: CSGVHRGEPRETQYF

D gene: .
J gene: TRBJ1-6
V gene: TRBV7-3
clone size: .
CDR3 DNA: TGTGCCAGCAGCCTGCAGAACAATTCACCCCTCCACTTT
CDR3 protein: CASSLQNNSPLHF

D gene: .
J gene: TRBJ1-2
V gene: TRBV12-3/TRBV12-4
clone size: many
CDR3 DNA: TGTGCCAGCAGTTTCGGCAGCTATGGCTACACCTTC
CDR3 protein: CASSFGSYGYTF

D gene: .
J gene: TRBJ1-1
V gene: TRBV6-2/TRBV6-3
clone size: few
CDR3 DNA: TGTGCCAGCAGACCTACAGGGTCTGGAGCTTTCTTT
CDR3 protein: CASRPTGSGAFF

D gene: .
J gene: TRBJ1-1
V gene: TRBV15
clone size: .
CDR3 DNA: TGTGCCACCAGCAGGACCACAGGGAACACTGAAGCTTTCTTT
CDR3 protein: CATSRTTGNTEAFF

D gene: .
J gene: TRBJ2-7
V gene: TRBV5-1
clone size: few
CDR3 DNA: TGCGCCAGCAGCTTGGCCGACTCGATCGAGCAGTACTTC
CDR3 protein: CASSLADSIEQYF

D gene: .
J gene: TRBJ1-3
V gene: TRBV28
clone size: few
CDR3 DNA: TGTGCCAGCAGTCCCTCGGGACGTGGCACCATATATTTT
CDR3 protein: CASSPSGRGTIYF

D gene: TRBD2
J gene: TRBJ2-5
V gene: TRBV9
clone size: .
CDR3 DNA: TGTGCCAGCAGCGTAGCCTCGTCGTGGGGGACTACCACCGGGGAGACCCAGTACTTC
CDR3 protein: CASSVASSWGTTTGETQYF

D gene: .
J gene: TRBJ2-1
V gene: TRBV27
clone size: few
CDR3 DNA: TGTGCCAGCAGTTCCCCCTCAAGGGGTAATGAGCAGTTCTTC
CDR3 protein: CASSSPSRGNEQFF

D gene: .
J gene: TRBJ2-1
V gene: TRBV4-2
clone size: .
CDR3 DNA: TGTGCCAGCAGCTATAAACCCTTGACTAGTCCACAGTTCTTC
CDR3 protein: CASSYKPLTSPQFF

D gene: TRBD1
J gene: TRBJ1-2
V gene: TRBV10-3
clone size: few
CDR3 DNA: TGTGCCATCAGTGAGATCCGACAGGGAGAGGATGGCTACACCTTC
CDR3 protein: CAISEIRQGEDGYTF

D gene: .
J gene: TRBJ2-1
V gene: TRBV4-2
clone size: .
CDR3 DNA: TGTGCCAGCAGCCAAGATCCAGCTAGGGAGCAGTTCTTC
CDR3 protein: CASSQDPAREQFF

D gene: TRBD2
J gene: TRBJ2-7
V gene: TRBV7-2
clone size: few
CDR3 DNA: TGTGCCAGCAGCTTAAAGCGGGGGGACTCCTACGAGCAGTACTTC
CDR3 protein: CASSLKRGDSYEQYF

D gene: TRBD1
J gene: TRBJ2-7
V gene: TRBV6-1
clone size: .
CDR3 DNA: TGTGCCAGCAGTGCCGGGACAGGGGCGTCCTACGAGCAGTACTTC
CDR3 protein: CASSAGTGASYEQYF

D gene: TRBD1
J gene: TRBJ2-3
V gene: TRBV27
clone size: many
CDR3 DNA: TGTGCCAGCAGTTTATCAGACAGGGTCGGATACACAGATACGCAGTATTTT
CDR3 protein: CASSLSDRVGYTDTQYF

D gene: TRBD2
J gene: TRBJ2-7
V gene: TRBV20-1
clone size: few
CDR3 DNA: TGCAGTGCTAGAGACCCCGGGACTAGCGGGTCCTACGAGCAGTACTTC
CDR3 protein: CSARDPGTSGSYEQYF

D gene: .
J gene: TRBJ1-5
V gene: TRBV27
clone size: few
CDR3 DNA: TGTGCCAGCACGGAGCCTACCCCGCGGGCCCCTAATCAGCCCCAGCATTTT
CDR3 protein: CASTEPTPRAPNQPQHF

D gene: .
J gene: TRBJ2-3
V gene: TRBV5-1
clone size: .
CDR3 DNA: TGCGCCAGCAGCTTTACGGGAAGCGCAGATACGCAGTATTTT
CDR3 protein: CASSFTGSADTQYF

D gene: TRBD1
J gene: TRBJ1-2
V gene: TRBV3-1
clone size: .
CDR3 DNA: TGTGCCAGCAGCCTCTCCGGGACAGGGAACTATGGCTACACCTTC
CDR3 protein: CASSLSGTGNYGYTF

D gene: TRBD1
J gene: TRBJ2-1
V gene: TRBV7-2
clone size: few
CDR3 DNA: TGTGCCAGCAACCTGAGGGGGACAGGACTGAATGAGCAGTTCTTC
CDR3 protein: CASNLRGTGLNEQFF

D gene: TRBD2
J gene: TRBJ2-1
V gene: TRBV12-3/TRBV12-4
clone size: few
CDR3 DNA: TGTGCCAGCAGTCATCTAGCGGGAGGTGGGGATGAGCAGTTCTTC
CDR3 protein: CASSHLAGGGDEQFF

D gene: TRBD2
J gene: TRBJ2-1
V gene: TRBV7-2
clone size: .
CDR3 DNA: TGTGCCAGCAGCCAGCTAGCGGGAGCCGGTGAGCAGTTCTTC
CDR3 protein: CASSQLAGAGEQFF

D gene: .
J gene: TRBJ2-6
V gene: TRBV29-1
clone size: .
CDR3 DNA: TGCAGCGCTGGGGAATCTGGGGCCAACGTCCTGACTTTC
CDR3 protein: CSAGESGANVLTF

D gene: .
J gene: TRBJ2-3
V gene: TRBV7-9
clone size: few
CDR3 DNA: TGTGCCAGCAGCTTAACGCTAGCAACAGATACGCAGTATTTT
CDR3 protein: CASSLTLATDTQYF

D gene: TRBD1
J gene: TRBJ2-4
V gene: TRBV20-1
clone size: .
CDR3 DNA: TGCAGTGCTTCCCGGGACAGGGGGGGGTTTGCCAAAAACATTCAGTACTTC
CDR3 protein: CSASRDRGGFAKNIQYF

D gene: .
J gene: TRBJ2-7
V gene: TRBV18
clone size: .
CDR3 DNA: TGTGCCAGCTCCCCAGGACTCTCCGACGAGCAGTACTTC
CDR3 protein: CASSPGLSDEQYF

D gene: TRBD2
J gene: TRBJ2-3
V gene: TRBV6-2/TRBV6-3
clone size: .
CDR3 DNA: TGTGCCAGCAGTTACGGGCTAGCGGGAGTGTTGAATACGCAGTATTTT
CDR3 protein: CASSYGLAGVLNTQYF

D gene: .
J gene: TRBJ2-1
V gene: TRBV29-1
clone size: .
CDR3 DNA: TGCAGCGGATCGACTGTCTCCTACAATGAGCAGTTCTTC
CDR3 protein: CSGSTVSYNEQFF

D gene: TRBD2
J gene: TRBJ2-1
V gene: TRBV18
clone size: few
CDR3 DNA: TGTGCCAGCTCAATCCAGCGGGAGGTAGGAGAGCAGTTCTTC
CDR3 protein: CASSIQREVGEQFF

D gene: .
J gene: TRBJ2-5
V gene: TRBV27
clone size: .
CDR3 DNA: TGTGCCAGCAGTTTATTTAGGTCCTCGGGGACCCAGTACTTC
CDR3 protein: CASSLFRSSGTQYF

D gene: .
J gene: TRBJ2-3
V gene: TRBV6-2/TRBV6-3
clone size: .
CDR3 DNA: TGTGCCAGCAGTTACATCTCCGGGACAAGCACAGATACGCAGTATTTT
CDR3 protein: CASSYISGTSTDTQYF

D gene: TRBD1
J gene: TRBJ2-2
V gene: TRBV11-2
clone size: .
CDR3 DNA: TGTGCCAGCAGCTCCTGGACAGGTCAAATATTCGTGGCCGGGGAGCTGTTTTTT
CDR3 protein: CASSSWTGQIFVAGELFF

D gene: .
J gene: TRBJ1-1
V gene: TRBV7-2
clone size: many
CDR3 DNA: TGTGCCAGCAGCCGATCCACTCCGAGGAACACTGAAGCTTTCTTT
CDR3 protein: CASSRSTPRNTEAFF

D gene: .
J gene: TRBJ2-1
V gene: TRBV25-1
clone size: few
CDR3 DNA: TGTGCCAGCAGTTCATTCGGTCCCTCCCATGGTGAGCAGTTCTTC
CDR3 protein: CASSSFGPSHGEQFF

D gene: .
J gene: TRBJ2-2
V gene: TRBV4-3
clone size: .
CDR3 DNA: TGCGCCAGCAGCCATGAACTCGGCCCCGGGGAGCTGTTTTTT
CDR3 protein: CASSHELGPGELFF

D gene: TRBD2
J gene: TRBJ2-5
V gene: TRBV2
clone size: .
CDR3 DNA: TGTGCCACCGGGACTAGCGGGAGGGCCGGAGAGACCCAGTACTTC
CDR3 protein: CATGTSGRAGETQYF

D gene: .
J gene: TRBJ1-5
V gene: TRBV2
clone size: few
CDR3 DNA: TGTGCCAGCAGCAATAATCAGCCCCAGCATTTT
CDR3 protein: CASSNNQPQHF

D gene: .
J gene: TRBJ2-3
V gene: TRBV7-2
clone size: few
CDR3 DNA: TGTGCCAGCAGCCGGCCCGGGCGGGATACGCAGTATTTT
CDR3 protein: CASSRPGRDTQYF

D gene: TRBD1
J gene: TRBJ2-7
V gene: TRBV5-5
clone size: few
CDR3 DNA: TGTGCCAGCAGCCCCCCGGGACAGGGCTGGTACGAGCAGTACTTC
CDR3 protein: CASSPPGQGWYEQYF

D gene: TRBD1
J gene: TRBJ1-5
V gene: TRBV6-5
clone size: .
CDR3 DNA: TGTGCCAGCAGTTCGGGGACAGGGGTCACCCTCCATTTGAATCAGCCCCAGCATTTT
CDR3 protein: CASSSGTGVTLHLNQPQHF

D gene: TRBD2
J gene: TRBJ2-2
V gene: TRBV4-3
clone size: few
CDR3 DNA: TGCGCCAGCAGCCAAGATACTGGACTAGCGGGAGGAAACGGGGAGCTGTTTTTT
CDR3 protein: CASSQDTGLAGGNGELFF

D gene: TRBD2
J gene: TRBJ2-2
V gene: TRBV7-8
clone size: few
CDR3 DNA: TGTGCCAGCAGGGGACTAGCGGGATCCGACACCGGGGAGCTGTTTTTT
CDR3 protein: CASRGLAGSDTGELFF

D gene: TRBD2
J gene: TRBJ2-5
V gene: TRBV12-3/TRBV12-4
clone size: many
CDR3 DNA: TGTGCCAGCAGTCCTGGGACTAGACAGTACGAAGAGACCCAGTACTTC
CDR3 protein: CASSPGTRQYEETQYF

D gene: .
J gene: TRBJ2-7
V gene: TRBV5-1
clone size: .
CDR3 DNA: TGCGCCAGCAGACTCCAGGGTGGCTCCTACGAGCAGTACTTC
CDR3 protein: CASRLQGGSYEQYF

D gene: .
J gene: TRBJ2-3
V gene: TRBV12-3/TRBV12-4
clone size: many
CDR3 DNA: TGTGCCAGCAGCCCAGGCGGGTACACAGATACGCAGTATTTT
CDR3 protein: CASSPGGYTDTQYF

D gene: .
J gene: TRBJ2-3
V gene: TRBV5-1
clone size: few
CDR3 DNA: TGCGCCAGCAGCTTGGGGAGAGATGCAGATACGCAGTATTTT
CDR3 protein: CASSLGRDADTQYF

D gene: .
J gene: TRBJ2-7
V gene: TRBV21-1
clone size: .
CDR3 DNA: TGTGCCAGCAGCACTCCTCTCCGCGAGCAGTACTTC
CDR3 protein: CASSTPLREQYF

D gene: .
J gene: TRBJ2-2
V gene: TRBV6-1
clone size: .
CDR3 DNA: TGTGCCAGCAGATGGGGACACCGAGACACCGGGGAGCTGTTTTTT
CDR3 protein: CASRWGHRDTGELFF

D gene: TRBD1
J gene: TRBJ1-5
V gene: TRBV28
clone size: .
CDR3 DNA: TGTGCCAGCAGTACGCACAGGGGTTGGAATCAGCCCCAGCATTTT
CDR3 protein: CASSTHRGWNQPQHF

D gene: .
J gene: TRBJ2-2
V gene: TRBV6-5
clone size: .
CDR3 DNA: TGTGCCAGCAGGGGGGCCCCCGGGGAGCTGTTTTTT
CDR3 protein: CASRGAPGELFF

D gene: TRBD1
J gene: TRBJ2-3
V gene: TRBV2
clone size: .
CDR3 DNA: TGTGCCAGCAGTGGACAGGGGAGGGATACGCAGTATTTT
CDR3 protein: CASSGQGRDTQYF

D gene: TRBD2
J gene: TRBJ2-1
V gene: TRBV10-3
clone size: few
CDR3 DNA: TGTGCCATCAGCCCCGGGACTAGCCTTTACAATGAGCAGTTCTTC
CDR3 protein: CAISPGTSLYNEQFF

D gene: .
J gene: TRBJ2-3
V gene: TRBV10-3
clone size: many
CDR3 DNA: TGTGCCATCAGTGAGTCGACAGGGAGGGCAGATACGCAGTATTTT
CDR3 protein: CAISESTGRADTQYF

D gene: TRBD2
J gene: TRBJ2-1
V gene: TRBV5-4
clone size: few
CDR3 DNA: TGTGCCAGCAGCTTGGCGCGGACTAGCGGGAGGTCCCCCCCCTACAATGAGCAGTTCTTC
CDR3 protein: CASSLARTSGRSPPYNEQFF